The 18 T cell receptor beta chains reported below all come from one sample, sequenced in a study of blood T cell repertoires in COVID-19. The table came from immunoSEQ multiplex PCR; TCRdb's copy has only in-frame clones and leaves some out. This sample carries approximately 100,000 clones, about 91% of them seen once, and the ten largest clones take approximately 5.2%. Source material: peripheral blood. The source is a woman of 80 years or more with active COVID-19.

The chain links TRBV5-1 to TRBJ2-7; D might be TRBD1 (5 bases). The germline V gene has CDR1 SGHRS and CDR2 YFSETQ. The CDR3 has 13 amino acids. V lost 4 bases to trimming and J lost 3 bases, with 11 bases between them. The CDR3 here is CASSGERGYEQYF. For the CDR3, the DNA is TGCGCCAGCAGCGGTGAAAGGGGCTACGAGCAGTACTTC.

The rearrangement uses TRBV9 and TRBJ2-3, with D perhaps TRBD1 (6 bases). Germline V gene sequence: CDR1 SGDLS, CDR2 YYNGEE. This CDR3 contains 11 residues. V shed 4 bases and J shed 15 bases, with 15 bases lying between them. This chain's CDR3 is CASSKQGRVYF. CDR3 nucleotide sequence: TGTGCCAGCAGCAAACAGGGAAGGGTTTATTTT.

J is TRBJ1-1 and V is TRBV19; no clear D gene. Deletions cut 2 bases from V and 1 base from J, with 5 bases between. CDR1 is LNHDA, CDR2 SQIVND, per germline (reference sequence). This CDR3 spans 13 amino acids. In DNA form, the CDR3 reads TGTGCCAGTAGTATAAAGCCGAACACTGAAGCTTTCTTT. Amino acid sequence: CASSIKPNTEAFF.

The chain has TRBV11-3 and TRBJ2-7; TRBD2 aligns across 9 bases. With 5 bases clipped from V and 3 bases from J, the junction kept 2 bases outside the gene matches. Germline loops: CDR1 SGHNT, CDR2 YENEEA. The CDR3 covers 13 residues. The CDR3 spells CASSGSGSYEQYF. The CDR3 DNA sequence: TGTGCCAGCAGCGGTAGCGGGAGCTACGAGCAGTACTTC. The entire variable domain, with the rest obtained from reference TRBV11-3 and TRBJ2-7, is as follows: EAGVVQSPRYKIIEKKQPVAFWCNPISGHNTLYWYLQNLGQGPELLIRYENEEAVDDSQLPKDRFSAERLKGVDSTLKIQPAELGDSAVYLCASSGSGSYEQYFGPGTRLTVT.

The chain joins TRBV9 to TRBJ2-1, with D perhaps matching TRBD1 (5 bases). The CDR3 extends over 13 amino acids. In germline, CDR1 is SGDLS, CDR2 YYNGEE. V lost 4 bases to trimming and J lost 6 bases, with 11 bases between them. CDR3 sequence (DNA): TGTGCCAGCAGCCTTGATAGGGGCAATGAGCAGTTCTTC. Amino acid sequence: CASSLDRGNEQFF.

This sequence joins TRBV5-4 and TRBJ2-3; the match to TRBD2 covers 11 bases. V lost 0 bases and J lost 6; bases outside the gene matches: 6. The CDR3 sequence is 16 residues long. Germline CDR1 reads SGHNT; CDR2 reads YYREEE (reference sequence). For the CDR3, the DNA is TGTGCCAGCAGCTTGGACCCTAGCGGGAGGTCTGATACGCAGTATTTT. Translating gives CASSLDPSGRSDTQYF.

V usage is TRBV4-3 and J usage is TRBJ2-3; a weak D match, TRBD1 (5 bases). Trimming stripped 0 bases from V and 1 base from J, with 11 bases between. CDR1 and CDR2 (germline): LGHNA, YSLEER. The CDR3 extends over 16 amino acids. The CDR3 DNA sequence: TGCGCCAGCAGCCAAGATTCAGGGATCTGCACAGATACGCAGTATTTT. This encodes CASSQDSGICTDTQYF.

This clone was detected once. The CDR3 nucleotides are TGTGCCGCTAATCCCTTGAACCGGGGCACTGAAGCTTTCTTT. Translated, it gives CAANPLNRGTEAFF. The gene calls are TRBV3-1 (or the pseudogene TRBV3-2) and TRBJ1-1; D call uncertain. V lost 11 bases, J lost 4 bases, and 20 bases lay in between. Per germline, CDR1 LGHDT and CDR2 YNNKEL (reference sequence). The CDR3 runs 14 residues.

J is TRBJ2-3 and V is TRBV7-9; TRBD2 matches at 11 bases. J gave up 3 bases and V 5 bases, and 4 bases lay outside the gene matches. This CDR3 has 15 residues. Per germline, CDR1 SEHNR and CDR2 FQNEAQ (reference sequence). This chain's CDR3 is CASSLSGRGTDTQYF. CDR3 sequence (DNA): TGTGCCAGCAGCCTTAGCGGGAGGGGAACAGATACGCAGTATTTT.

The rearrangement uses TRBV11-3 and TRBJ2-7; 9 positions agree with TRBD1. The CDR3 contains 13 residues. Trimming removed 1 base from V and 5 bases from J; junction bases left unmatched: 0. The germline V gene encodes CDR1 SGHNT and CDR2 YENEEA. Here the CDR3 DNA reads TGTGCCAGCAGCTTAGGACAGGGGGACGAGCAGTACTTC. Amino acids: CASSLGQGDEQYF.

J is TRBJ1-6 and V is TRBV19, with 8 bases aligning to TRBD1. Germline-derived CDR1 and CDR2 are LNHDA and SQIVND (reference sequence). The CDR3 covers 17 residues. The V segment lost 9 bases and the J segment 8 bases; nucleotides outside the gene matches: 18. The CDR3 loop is CASTRAGTGLSYSPLHF. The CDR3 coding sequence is TGTGCCAGCACCCGAGCCGGGACAGGTCTTTCCTATTCACCCCTCCACTTT. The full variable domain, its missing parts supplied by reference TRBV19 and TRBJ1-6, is DGGITQSPKYLFRKEGQNVTLSCEQNLNHDAMYWYRQDPGQGLRLIYYSQIVNDFQKGDIAEGYSVSREKKESFPLTVTSAQKNPTAFYLCASTRAGTGLSYSPLHFGNGTRLTVT.

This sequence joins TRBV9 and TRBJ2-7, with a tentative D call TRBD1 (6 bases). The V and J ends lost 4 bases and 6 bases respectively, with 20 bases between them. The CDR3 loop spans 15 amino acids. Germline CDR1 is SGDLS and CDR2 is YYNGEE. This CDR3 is CASSPHLGGAAEQYF. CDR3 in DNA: TGTGCCAGCAGCCCTCATTTAGGGGGAGCGGCCGAGCAGTACTTC.

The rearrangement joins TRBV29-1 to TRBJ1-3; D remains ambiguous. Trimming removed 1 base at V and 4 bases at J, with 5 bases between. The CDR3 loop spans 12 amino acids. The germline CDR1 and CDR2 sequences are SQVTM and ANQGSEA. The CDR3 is CSVEGAGNTIYF. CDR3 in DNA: TGCAGCGTTGAAGGGGCAGGAAACACCATATATTTT.

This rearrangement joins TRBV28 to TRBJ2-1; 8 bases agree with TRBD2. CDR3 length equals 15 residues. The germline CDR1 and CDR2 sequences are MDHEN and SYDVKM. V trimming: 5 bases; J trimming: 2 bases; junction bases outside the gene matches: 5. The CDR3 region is CASSRAGEPYNEQFF. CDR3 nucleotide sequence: TGTGCCAGCAGTAGAGCGGGAGAGCCCTACAATGAGCAGTTCTTC. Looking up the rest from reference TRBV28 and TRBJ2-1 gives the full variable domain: DVKVTQSSRYLVKRTGEKVFLECVQDMDHENMFWYRQDPGLGLRLIYFSYDVKMKEKGDIPEGYSVSREKKERFSLILESASTNQTSMYLCASSRAGEPYNEQFFGPGTRLTVL.

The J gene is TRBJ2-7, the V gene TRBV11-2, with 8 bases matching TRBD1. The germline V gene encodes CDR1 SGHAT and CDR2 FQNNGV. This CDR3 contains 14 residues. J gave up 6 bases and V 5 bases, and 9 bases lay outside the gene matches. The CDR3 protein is CASSPRTGMSEQYF. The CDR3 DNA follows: TGTGCCAGCAGCCCCCGGACAGGGATGTCCGAGCAGTACTTC.

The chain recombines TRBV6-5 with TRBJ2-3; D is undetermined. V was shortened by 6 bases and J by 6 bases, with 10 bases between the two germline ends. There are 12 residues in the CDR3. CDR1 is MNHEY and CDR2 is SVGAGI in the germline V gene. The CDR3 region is CASSSPSDTQYF. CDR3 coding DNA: TGTGCCAGCAGCTCCCCCTCCGATACGCAGTATTTT.

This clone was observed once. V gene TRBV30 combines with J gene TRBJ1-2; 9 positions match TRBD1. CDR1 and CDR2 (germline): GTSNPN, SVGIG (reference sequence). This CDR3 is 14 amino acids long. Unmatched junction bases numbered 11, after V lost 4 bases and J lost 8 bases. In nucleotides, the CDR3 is TGTGCCTGGAATAGAGACAGGGGGGTTGGGGGCTACACCTTC. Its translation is CAWNRDRGVGGYTF.

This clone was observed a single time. The CDR3 loop reads CASSLEGLQETQYF. CDR3 nucleotide sequence: TGTGCCAGCAGCTTAGAGGGACTTCAAGAGACCCAGTACTTC. V and J are TRBV7-2 and TRBJ2-5; D perhaps matches TRBD2 (6 bases). The germline V and J ends were trimmed by 1 base and 2 bases, with 8 bases remaining between them. Germline V gene sequence: CDR1 SGHTA, CDR2 FQGNSA. The CDR3 covers 14 residues.